This TCR beta chain was captured by sequencing in a study of cytotoxic CD8 clonotypes in ibrutinib-treated CLL. Study context: The cohort had around 10 relapsed/refractory and approximately 15 treatment-naive patients, roughly 17 IGHV unmutated. Recorded responses included some 24 partial and 2 complete; following median around 68 months, roughly 15 stayed remitted and roughly twelve progressed. Response sampling came at median 12 months of treatment, ranging roughly 6 to 36 months.

The CDR3 runs to 14 residues. Germline CDR1 SNHLY, CDR2 FYNNEI. The junction had 9 bases not matched to a gene; V was cut back by 7 bases and J by 5 bases. A word on this clone: Its cognate antigen is unknown.

The protocol was immunoSEQ multiplex PCR, while the TCRdb copy is restricted to in-frame clones and leaves out a portion. The sample carries just over 200,000 clones, 60% to 80% recorded once. The study's findings and limits: Under treatment, the uncommon public clonotypes either contracted or remained stable.

This TCR derives from a human donor with chronic lymphocytic leukemia. Sample: PBMCs, taken after 12 months of ibrutinib treatment. The gene calls are TRBV2 and TRBJ1-1, with TRBD1 identical over 8 bases. The CDR3 region has the DNA TGTGCCAGCACTGACAGGGGATTCGGTACTGAAGCTTTCTTT. Its protein product is CASTDRGFGTEAFF. Supplemented by reference TRBV2 and TRBJ1-1, the full variable domain reads EPEVTQTPSHQVTQMGQEVILRCVPISNHLYFYWYRQILGQKVEFLVSFYNNEISEKSEIFDDQFSVERPDGSNFTLKIRSTKLEDSAMYFCASTDRGFGTEAFFGQGTRLTVV.